A single sample is the source of the 22 T cell receptor beta chains below, sequenced in a study of T cell repertoires in cytomegalovirus infection. One entry per CDR3 protein, called by TCRdb with MiXCR from the reads. The sample consists of around 800,000 distinct CDR3 sequences, approximately 32% of them appearing once. Their target antigens are unknown. Sequencing used cultured CD8+ T cells from PBMCs, obtained from culture after CMV antigen stimulation. Receptors were obtained from a human donor in good health (CMV status not recorded). Some clones in this sample may be carry-over from other donors' samples.

The chain couples TRBV24-1 to TRBJ1-1; D gene uncertain. The CDR3 consists of 12 residues. Deletions cut 7 bases from V and 1 base from J, with 6 bases between. Germline V gives CDR1 KGHDR, CDR2 SFDVKD. The CDR3 spells CATSFGNTEAFF. CDR3 nucleotide sequence: TGTGCCACCAGCTTTGGGAACACTGAAGCTTTCTTT.

This rearrangement joins TRBV28 to TRBJ2-3; no clear D. With 2 bases removed from V and 0 bases from J, the gap between germline ends came to 6 bases. Germline V gene sequence: CDR1 MDHEN, CDR2 SYDVKM. The CDR3 consists of 14 residues. The DNA of the CDR3 is TGTGCCAGCAGTTTAATGGGGAGCACAGATACGCAGTATTTT. This translates into CASSLMGSTDTQYF.

V usage is TRBV6-6 and J usage is TRBJ1-6, with TRBD1 as a possible D gene (6 bases). The CDR3 has 15 residues. The germline V gene has CDR1 MNHNY and CDR2 SVGAGI (reference sequence). Trimming took off 2 bases at V and 4 bases at J, with 9 bases between the two ends. The CDR3 protein is CASSYGQPYNSPLHF. The CDR3 nucleotides are TGTGCCAGCAGTTACGGACAGCCTTATAATTCACCCCTCCACTTT.

This clonotype was picked up a small number of times. J is TRBJ2-5 and V is TRBV24-1, with 7 positions matching TRBD1. The ends lost 3 bases at V and 4 bases at J; junction bases unmatched: 7. This CDR3 has 15 amino acids. CDR1 and CDR2 (germline): KGHDR, SFDVKD. CDR3 loop: CATSDPGQEIETQYF. The CDR3 DNA reads TGTGCCACCAGTGATCCCGGACAGGAAATAGAGACCCAGTACTTC.

The rearrangement links TRBV28 to TRBJ1-6; possibly TRBD1 for D (5 bases). Germline V lookup: CDR1 MDHEN, CDR2 SYDVKM. The CDR3 extends over 17 amino acids. Trimming removed 6 bases from V and 7 bases from J, with 22 bases in between. Written as DNA, the CDR3 is TGTGCCAGCAGGCCCCAAGGGGACGGGGGAGGCAATTCACCCCTCCACTTT. The encoded protein is CASRPQGDGGGNSPLHF.

This clonotype appeared a few times. One end of the junction is discordant with germline, which a read error may explain. The chain couples TRBV7-7 to TRBJ2-1; 9 bases match TRBD1. Germline loops: CDR1 SSHAT, CDR2 FNYEAQ (reference sequence). The CDR3 is made up of 16 amino acids. CDR3 in amino acids: CASSMKGQGVSDEQFF. DNA of the CDR3: TGTGCTAGCAGCATGAAGGGACAGGGAGTCTCCGATGAGCAGTTCTTC.

This clonotype has just a few counts. The rearrangement joins TRBV7-9 to TRBJ2-7; TRBD1 might be the D (6 bases). Per germline, CDR1 SEHNR and CDR2 FQNEAQ (reference sequence). V lost 1 base and J lost 4, with 23 bases in between. The CDR3 contains 18 residues. This chain's CDR3 is CASSLVEGSGDLSYEQYF. The CDR3 bases are TGTGCCAGCAGCTTAGTAGAGGGGTCAGGGGATTTATCTTACGAGCAGTACTTC.

As for this clonotype: Germline is not matched at one junction end, which may reflect a read error. This rearrangement joins TRBV10-3 to TRBJ2-7; maybe TRBD1 (6 bases). Germline CDR1 reads ENHRY; CDR2 reads SYGVKD. The CDR3 sequence is 16 residues long. CDR3 sequence reads: CATSGSPTGSSYEQYF. CDR3 nucleotides: TGTGCCACCAGTGGGAGCCCGACAGGCAGCTCCTACGAGCAGTACTTC.

The chain links TRBV5-4 to TRBJ1-6, with D uncertain. V lost 1 base, J lost 9 bases, and 14 bases lay in between. The CDR3 has 15 residues. The germline CDR1 and CDR2 sequences are SGHNT and YYREEE (reference sequence). CDR3 loop: CASSLYGMATSPLHF. CDR3 DNA sequence: TGTGCCAGCAGCTTGTACGGGATGGCGACTTCACCCCTCCACTTT.

The chain links TRBV12-3 or TRBV12-4 to TRBJ2-1; no clear D. Trimming took 4 bases from V and 12 from J, leaving 10 bases between them. This CDR3 comprises 11 residues. The CDR3 bases are TGTGCCAGCAGTTCGACCAATCTGCAGTTCTTC. It encodes CASSSTNLQFF.

The J gene is TRBJ1-1, the V gene TRBV13; D remains ambiguous. The CDR3 runs 12 residues. The V gene's germline CDR1 is PRHDT and CDR2 FYEKMQ (reference sequence). V lost 3 bases, J lost 3 bases, and 5 bases lay in between. Here the CDR3 DNA reads TGTGCCAGCAGCTTCGACGACACTGAAGCTTTCTTT. Residues: CASSFDDTEAFF.

There are many counts of this clonotype. The rearrangement uses TRBV7-8 and TRBJ1-5; D remains ambiguous. With 6 bases removed from V and 3 bases from J, the gap between germline ends came to 15 bases. This CDR3 region has 15 residues. Germline assignment: CDR1 SGHVS and CDR2 FQNEAQ. The CDR3 protein is CASRSRSRDNQPQHF. The DNA for the CDR3 is TGTGCCAGCAGATCCAGGTCGAGAGACAATCAGCCCCAGCATTTT.

The V and J genes are TRBV27 and TRBJ1-6, with a weak D call TRBD1 (5 bases). Germline loops: CDR1 MNHEY, CDR2 SMNVEV (reference sequence). V lost 5 bases to trimming and J lost 0 bases, with 17 bases between them. The length of the CDR3 is 18 residues. CDR3 in DNA: TGTGCCAGCAGTACCCCGGACACTGGGAGCTCCTATAATTCACCCCTCCACTTT. Amino acid sequence: CASSTPDTGSSYNSPLHF.

Notes on this clonotype: The conserved final phenylalanine or tryptophan is absent from the CDR3, which likely points to a read error. V is TRBV6-1 and J is TRBJ1-6; D perhaps matches TRBD1 (6 bases). The CDR3 is made up of 13 amino acids. Germline V CDR1 and CDR2: MNHNS, SASEGT. Deletions cut 7 bases from V and 9 bases from J, with 13 bases between. The CDR3 protein is CASIGGTPSPLHY. CDR3 in DNA: TGTGCCAGCATCGGGGGGACACCTTCACCCCTCCACTAT.

This chain links TRBV12-3 or TRBV12-4 with TRBJ1-2; no firm D call. The CDR3 is 13 amino acids. V shed 3 bases and J shed 9 bases, with 14 bases lying between them. CDR3 bases: TGTGCCAGCAGTTTTCATCGGGCGGGTAGCTACACCTTC. Its translation: CASSFHRAGSYTF.

The genes are TRBV7-6 and TRBJ2-7; D unclear. The germline V gene has CDR1 SGHVS and CDR2 FNYEAQ. This CDR3 comprises 15 residues. The ends were cut back, 1 base at V and 4 bases at J, with 14 bases in the middle. The CDR3 protein is CASSLERAGHYEQYF. Here the CDR3 DNA reads TGTGCCAGCAGCTTAGAGCGCGCCGGGCATTACGAGCAGTACTTC.

This clonotype was counted a few times. The gene calls are TRBV6-2 or TRBV6-3 and TRBJ1-5; D gene uncertain. CDR1 and CDR2 from the germline V gene are MNHEY and SVGEGT. The CDR3 totals 12 residues. The V end lost 5 bases, the J end lost 5 bases, and 7 bases lay between the germline ends. CDR3 nucleotides: TGTGCCAGCAGTCCGACCTATCAGCCCCAGCATTTT. Protein: CASSPTYQPQHF.

This clonotype was counted between two and nine times. The rearrangement joins TRBV2 to TRBJ2-7; 10 nucleotides agree with TRBD1. The CDR3 runs to 15 residues. The J segment lost 5 bases and the V segment lost 4 bases, leaving 8 bases of the junction unmatched. Germline V gene lookup returns CDR1 SNHLY and CDR2 FYNNEI. CDR3 in amino acids: CASSGGTGESHEQYF. CDR3 bases: TGTGCCAGCAGTGGCGGGACAGGGGAGTCCCACGAGCAGTACTTC.

J is TRBJ2-4 and V is TRBV6-6, with 10 bases that match TRBD1. CDR3 length equals 19 residues. The germline gives CDR1 MNHNY, CDR2 SVGAGI (reference sequence). The junction had 16 bases not matched to a gene; V was cut back by 7 bases and J by 1 base. CDR3 DNA: TGTGCCAGCACTATTACCTGGACAGGGGGAAAGGAGGCCAAAAACATTCAGTACTTC. Protein sequence: CASTITWTGGKEAKNIQYF.

CDR3 residues: CAIRNSGGALTDTQYF. In nucleotides, the CDR3 is TGTGCCATCAGGAATAGCGGGGGGGCCTTAACAGATACGCAGTATTTT. J is TRBJ2-3 and V is TRBV10-3, with 11 bases that match TRBD2. V gave up 6 bases and J gave up 3 bases; unmatched junction bases: 8. The CDR3 spans 16 residues. Germline V gives CDR1 ENHRY, CDR2 SYGVKD.

The chain joins TRBV6-2 or TRBV6-3 to TRBJ2-3, with 8 nucleotides matching TRBD1. This CDR3 region has 17 residues. Germline assignment: CDR1 MNHEY and CDR2 SVGEGT. Unmatched junction bases numbered 5, after V lost 0 bases and J lost 0 bases. For the CDR3, the DNA is TGTGCCAGCAGTTACTCGACAGACAGGGGTAGCACAGATACGCAGTATTTT. It specifies CASSYSTDRGSTDTQYF.

In the case of this clonotype: Compared with germline, one end of the junction differs, possibly owing to a read error. V is TRBV7-3 and J is TRBJ2-1, with 10 bases aligning to TRBD1. Germline-derived CDR1 and CDR2 are SGHTA and FQGTGA. The CDR3 consists of 15 residues. In DNA, the CDR3 is TGTGCCAGCAGCTTCCGGGACAGGGGCTACTATGAGCAGTTCTTC. This encodes CASSFRDRGYYEQFF.